This entry lists 16 T cell receptor beta chains sequenced from one sample in a study of T-cell reconstitution after alpha-beta-depleted transplantation in children. The authors prepared the TCRbeta library with unique molecular identifiers. Via MiXCR, TCRdb re-called the PCR reads, giving one row per CDR3 protein. The data hold about 190,000 distinct CDR3 sequences, with about 6.3% observed a single time. The sequencing here drew on PBMCs from the stem cell graft donor, taken from the stem cell graft. These receptors were taken from a human donor who donated a stem cell graft to a child with Wiskott-Aldrich syndrome.

This rearrangement joins TRBV11-2 to TRBJ2-1; 14 positions match TRBD2. J gave up 14 bases and V 2 bases, and 8 bases lay outside the gene matches. Germline V lookup: CDR1 SGHAT, CDR2 FQNNGV. CDR3 length: 15 amino acids. In DNA form, the CDR3 reads TGTGCCAGCAGCTTAATCCCCGGGACTAGCGGGGGTGAGTTCTTC. The encoded protein is CASSLIPGTSGGEFF.

This clonotype came up many times. The chain couples TRBV12-3 or TRBV12-4 to TRBJ2-3, with 8 bases lining up with TRBD2. The V gene end was trimmed by 2 bases and the J gene end by 2 bases; junction bases not matched to a gene: 6. The CDR3 contains 16 residues. As DNA, the CDR3 is TGTGCCAGCAGTTTATTGGTAGCGGGGTTCACAGATACGCAGTATTTT. This sequence encodes CASSLLVAGFTDTQYF.

Ten or more counts support this clonotype. This chain uses TRBV18 with TRBJ2-1; D is ambiguous. Trimming took 8 bases from V and 6 from J, leaving 17 bases between them. The CDR3 consists of 14 residues. Germline CDR1 is KGHSH and CDR2 is LQKENI. CDR3 sequence reads: CASALGSYFNEQFF. The CDR3 nucleotides read TGTGCCAGCGCCCTAGGTAGTTACTTCAATGAGCAGTTCTTC.

The V gene is TRBV7-2, the J gene TRBJ1-2; D is unresolved. Germline V CDR1 and CDR2: SGHTA, FQGNSA. V was clipped by 4 bases and J by 7 bases, with 16 bases between them. CDR3 size: 14 residues. The CDR3 region is CASSSDAPGGGYTF. As DNA, the CDR3 is TGTGCCAGCAGCTCGGACGCTCCAGGCGGTGGCTACACCTTC. The whole variable domain, remainder taken from reference TRBV7-2 and TRBJ1-2, is GAGVSQSPSNKVTEKGKDVELRCDPISGHTALYWYRQSLGQGLEFLIYFQGNSAPDKSGLPSDRFSAERTGGSVSTLTIQRTQQEDSAVYLCASSSDAPGGGYTFGSGTRLTVV.

This clonotype was seen many times. V usage is TRBV5-1 and J usage is TRBJ2-5; D remains ambiguous. Deletions cut 7 bases from V and 5 bases from J, with 15 bases between. Germline V gives CDR1 SGHRS, CDR2 YFSETQ. The CDR3 is 13 amino acids. The CDR3 protein is CASRQPPGETQYF. In DNA form, the CDR3 reads TGCGCCAGCCGCCAGCCGCCTGGGGAGACCCAGTACTTC.

In its sample, this clonotype was seen many times. This rearrangement joins TRBV18 to TRBJ2-3, with 7 positions matching TRBD1. Germline V lookup: CDR1 KGHSH, CDR2 LQKENI. This CDR3 has 15 amino acids. Germline trimming cut 5 bases from V and 6 bases from J; bases unmatched to any gene: 11. CDR3 sequence reads: CASSSNLGQPDTQYF. The CDR3 DNA sequence: TGTGCCAGCTCATCAAACCTGGGACAGCCGGATACGCAGTATTTT.

This clonotype turned up a few times. The V call is TRBV19, the J call TRBJ2-6; D is undetermined. The CDR3 extends over 15 amino acids. The V end lost 3 bases, the J end lost 4 bases, and 10 bases lay between the germline ends. Germline CDR1 reads LNHDA; CDR2 reads SQIVND (reference sequence). The CDR3 loop reads CASSIWGAGANVLTF. The CDR3 DNA sequence: TGTGCCAGTAGTATTTGGGGTGCCGGGGCCAACGTCCTGACTTTC.

This clonotype was seen ten or more times. J is TRBJ2-1 and V is TRBV12-3 or TRBV12-4, with TRBD2 matching 8 bases. The CDR3 is made up of 16 amino acids. V dropped 1 base and J dropped 3; count of bases not matched to a gene: 5. CDR3 region: CASSLVGAGVYNEQFF. DNA for the CDR3: TGTGCCAGCAGTTTAGTAGGAGCGGGGGTCTACAATGAGCAGTTCTTC.

There are many counts of this clonotype. This sequence joins TRBV12-3 or TRBV12-4 and TRBJ2-3; D perhaps matches TRBD1 (5 bases). The V end was cut by 8 bases, the J end by 1 base, with 16 bases between. The CDR3 contains 15 residues. CDR3 coding DNA: TGTGCCAGCCAGGTGGAAGGGGCTGGCACAGATACGCAGTATTTT. Encoded protein: CASQVEGAGTDTQYF.

This clonotype has at least ten counts. CDR3 nucleotide sequence: TGCACCACCTTCTGGGGTAATGGCTACACCTTC. Amino acid sequence: CTTFWGNGYTF. The chain is built from TRBV29-1 and TRBJ1-2; D uncertain. The CDR3 is 11 residues long. CDR1 is SQVTM and CDR2 is ANQGSEA in the germline V gene. Looking up the rest from reference TRBV29-1 and TRBJ1-2 gives the full variable domain: SAVISQKPSRDICQRGTSLTIQCQVDSQVTMMFWYRQQPGQSLTLIATANQGSEATYESGFVIDKFPISRPNLTFSTLTVSNMSPEDSSIYLCTTFWGNGYTFGSGTRLTVV.

In its sample, this clonotype was seen many times. The rearrangement joins TRBV6-5 to TRBJ1-4; no firm D call. V was trimmed by 6 bases and J by 6 bases, leaving 14 bases between them. The length of the CDR3 is 14 residues. Germline-derived CDR1 and CDR2 are MNHEY and SVGAGI. CDR3 nucleotides: TGTGCCAGCAGCCTCCGTATTGGTTATGAAAAACTGTTTTTT. Protein: CASSLRIGYEKLFF.

In this sample, this clonotype turned up many times. The chain carries TRBV4-3 and TRBJ2-1, with 11 bases that match TRBD2. CDR3 size: 16 residues. V shed 2 bases and J 3 bases; nucleotides not matched to a gene: 3. The germline CDR1 and CDR2 sequences are LGHNA and YSLEER. This CDR3 is CASSQFSGRGYNEQFF. For the CDR3, the DNA is TGCGCCAGCAGCCAATTTAGCGGGAGGGGCTACAATGAGCAGTTCTTC.

This clonotype appeared many times. V gene TRBV2 combines with J gene TRBJ2-5, with a weak D call TRBD2 (6 bases). This CDR3 is 17 amino acids long. The V and J ends lost 0 bases and 4 bases respectively, with 18 bases between them. Germline V lookup: CDR1 SNHLY, CDR2 FYNNEI. The CDR3 spells CASSEAVLARGSETQYF. CDR3 nucleotide sequence: TGTGCCAGCAGTGAAGCTGTACTAGCCCGAGGGTCAGAGACCCAGTACTTC.

The chain links TRBV7-2 to TRBJ1-5; D is undetermined. The CDR3 contains 13 residues. Germline V gene sequence: CDR1 SGHTA, CDR2 FQGNSA. Trimming pared 1 base from V and 10 bases from J, leaving 11 bases between. CDR3 sequence: CASSLVFTSPQHF. The CDR3 DNA is TGTGCCAGCAGCTTAGTCTTTACTAGCCCCCAGCATTTT.

This clonotype was seen ten or more times. V usage is TRBV12-3 or TRBV12-4 and J usage is TRBJ2-7; D might be TRBD1 (5 bases). V was cut by 6 bases and J by 0 bases, with 15 bases left in between. The CDR3 runs 15 residues. CDR3 sequence: CASRFDSLFSYEQYF. The DNA for the CDR3 is TGTGCCAGCAGGTTTGACAGTCTATTCTCCTACGAGCAGTACTTC.

This clonotype was detected ten times or more. The chain links TRBV6-5 to TRBJ2-4; possibly TRBD2 for D (6 bases). This CDR3 comprises 16 residues. CDR1 MNHEY and CDR2 SVGAGI come from the germline V gene. Trimming removed 2 bases at V and 6 bases at J, with 17 bases between. The CDR3: CASSYGRLGSRNIQYF. CDR3 DNA: TGTGCCAGCAGTTACGGCCGACTAGGTTCGCGAAACATTCAGTACTTC.